This T cell receptor (beta chain) is drawn from a study of radiotherapy plus CTLA-4 blockade in lung cancer. Patients in the study, people with chemo-refractory metastatic non-small-cell lung cancer, received focal radiation plus ipilimumab CTLA-4 blockade. With regard to this clone: Antigen specificity is unknown.

Study-wide points: Interferon-beta, together with early blood T cell clone dynamics, reportedly best predicted response.

Germline-derived CDR1 and CDR2 are KGHSH and LQKENI. The CDR3 extends over 12 amino acids. Assay used: immunoSEQ multiplex PCR; TCRdb lists only in-frame clones, some missing. The data hold fewer than 65,000 clones, with roughly 86% observed a single time. The chain couples TRBV18 to TRBJ2-5; no firm D call. The end of the DNA fits TRBJ2-7 better, so the J call may be wrong. The material was peripheral blood, obtained from a patient treated with radiotherapy plus ipilimumab. The sequence came from a human donor with non-small cell lung cancer whose response to radiotherapy plus ipilimumab could not be evaluated. CDR3 bases: TGTGCCAGCTCACCACCCCCCCTCGAGCAGTACTTC. Amino acid sequence: CASSPPPLEQYF.